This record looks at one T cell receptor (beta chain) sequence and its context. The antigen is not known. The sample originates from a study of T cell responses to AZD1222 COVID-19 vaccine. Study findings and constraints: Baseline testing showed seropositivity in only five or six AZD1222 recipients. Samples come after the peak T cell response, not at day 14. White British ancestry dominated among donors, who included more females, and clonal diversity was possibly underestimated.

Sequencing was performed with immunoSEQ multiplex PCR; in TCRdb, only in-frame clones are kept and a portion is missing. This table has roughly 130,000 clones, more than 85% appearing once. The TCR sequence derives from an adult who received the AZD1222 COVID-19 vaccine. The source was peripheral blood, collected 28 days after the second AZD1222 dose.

Here the CDR3 DNA reads TGTGCCAGCAGCAAATATCGGATTAGCACAGATACGCAGTATTTT. Protein sequence: CASSKYRISTDTQYF. V gene TRBV21-1 combines with J gene TRBJ2-3. TRBV21-1 is listed as a pseudogene. This CDR3 contains 15 residues.